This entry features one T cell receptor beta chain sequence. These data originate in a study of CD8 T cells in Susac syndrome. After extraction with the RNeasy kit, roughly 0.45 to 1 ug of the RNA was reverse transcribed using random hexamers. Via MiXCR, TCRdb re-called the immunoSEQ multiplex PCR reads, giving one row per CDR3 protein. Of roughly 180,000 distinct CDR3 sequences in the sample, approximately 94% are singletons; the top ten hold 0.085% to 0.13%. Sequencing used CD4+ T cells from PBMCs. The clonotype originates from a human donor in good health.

The CDR3 is CAWSVRGTGELFF. The DNA for the CDR3 is TGTGCCTGGAGTGTACGGGGCACCGGGGAGCTGTTTTTT. The rearrangement joins TRBV30 to TRBJ2-2, with D perhaps matching TRBD2 (5 bases). The length of the CDR3 is 13 residues. In germline, CDR1 is GTSNPN, CDR2 SVGIG (reference sequence). The V and J ends lost 0 bases and 4 bases respectively, with 6 bases between them.